These T cell receptor beta chains were read from a single sample in a study of shared clonotypes between healthy human individuals. Libraries were prepared by immunoSEQ multiplex PCR; TCRdb keeps only in-frame clonotypes and omits some of them. There are roughly 1,000,000 clones in the sample; 75% to 85% occur only once, and around 0.6% lies in the top ten. Sequencing input: memory CD4+ T cells from PBMCs. These TCRs come from a man in his late teens or twenties in good health. Some clones in this sample may be carry-over from other donors' samples. Each CDR3 is given with its conserved first and last residue. The D gene is left open where the match is weak. A row's size may be missing; if present it is once, few, many or a size class.

size	length	V	J	D	DNA	CDR3
.	12	TRBV7-9	TRBJ1-1	TRBD1	TGTGCCAGCAGCGCCGACAGGGGTGAAGCTTTCTTT	CASSADRGEAFF
once	15	TRBV6-5	TRBJ2-7	TRBD2	TGTGCCAGCAGTCGCCTAGCGGGAGGCCGCCACGAGCAGTACTTC	CASSRLAGGRHEQYF
.	16	TRBV28	TRBJ2-3	TRBD2	TGTGCCAGCAGTTCGGGAGCGGGAGGGGAAACAGATACGCAGTATTTT	CASSSGAGGETDTQYF
.	15	TRBV6-5	TRBJ2-6	.	TGTGCCAGCAGTTACGGCGGTGGTGGGGCCAACGTCCTGACTTTC	CASSYGGGGANVLTF
.	17	TRBV18	TRBJ2-1	TRBD2	TGTGCCAGCTCACCCGGACTAGCGGGAGTCACCTACAATGAGCAGTTCTTC	CASSPGLAGVTYNEQFF
.	13	TRBV29-1	TRBJ1-1	.	TGCAGCGTCGTGGCAGGCGCGAACACTGAAGCTTTCTTT	CSVVAGANTEAFF
.	13	TRBV18	TRBJ2-7	.	TGTGCCAGCTCACCACCGGGGCAGAACGAGCAGTACTTC	CASSPPGQNEQYF
.	16	TRBV27	TRBJ2-1	TRBD2	TGTGCCAGCAGTTTATTTATCGGACTAGCGGGGAGTGAGCAGTTCTTC	CASSLFIGLAGSEQFF
.	19	TRBV7-6	TRBJ2-1	TRBD2	TGTGCCAGCAGCTACACAATCACGACTAGCGGGGGATCCTACAATGAGCAGTTCTTC	CASSYTITTSGGSYNEQFF
.	13	TRBV12-5	TRBJ2-7	TRBD1	TGTGCTAGTGGTTTGGGGGACAGCCGCAAGCAGTACTTC	CASGLGDSRKQYF
once	14	TRBV6-5	TRBJ2-3	.	TGTGCCAGCAGCCCGTTTCGTTTCCCAGATACGCAGTATTTT	CASSPFRFPDTQYF
.	15	TRBV2	TRBJ2-7	TRBD1	TGTGCCAGCAGTTCACCTCGGACAGGTACAGTCGAGCAGTACTTC	CASSSPRTGTVEQYF
few	14	TRBV7-2	TRBJ1-5	TRBD1	TGTGCCAGCAGCTTTCAGGGGGCTGACCAGCCCCAGCATTTT	CASSFQGADQPQHF
.	13	TRBV27	TRBJ2-3	.	TGTGCCAGCAGGAGCCCATTGGCAGATACGCAGTATTTT	CASRSPLADTQYF
.	13	TRBV11-2	TRBJ1-1	.	TGTGCCAGCAGCTTAACCATGACAGCAGAAGCTTTCTTT	CASSLTMTAEAFF